This T cell receptor beta chain stems from a study of cytomegalovirus exposure and HLA in healthy donors. Study conclusions and caveats: Altogether, around 160 TCR beta chains were recorded as cytomegalovirus-associated. Most TCR sequences proved rare, with some public TCRs found in many donors. Cytomegalovirus status, reportedly, was diagnosed with high specificity and sensitivity by the classifier.

Assay used: immunoSEQ multiplex PCR; TCRdb lists only in-frame clones, some missing. The sample carries under 250,000 clones, roughly 87% recorded once. Only one count was recorded for this clone. Its cognate antigen is unknown. The TCR originated in a woman between 18 and 29 years old in good health and CMV-seropositive. Sequenced material: PBMCs.

CDR3: CASSPPGLAGVLNEQFF. The CDR3 DNA sequence: TGTGCCAGCAGCCCCCCCGGACTAGCGGGAGTCCTCAATGAGCAGTTCTTC. V is TRBV7-6 and J is TRBJ2-1; 13 bases align to TRBD2. The CDR3 extends over 17 amino acids. The germline CDR1 and CDR2 sequences are SGHVS and FNYEAQ. Trimming at V came to 5 bases and at J to 6 bases, leaving 10 bases not matched to a gene.